This T cell receptor beta chain comes out of a study of response to subunit inactivated influenza vaccine. Study findings and constraints: Each seasonal influenza vaccination, the authors suggested, recruits few new T cells.

This CDR3 is built from 15 residues. CDR1 and CDR2 from the germline V gene are DFQATT and SNEGSKA (reference sequence). The V gene end was trimmed by 4 bases and the J gene end by 6 bases; junction bases not matched to a gene: 12. There are many counts of this clonotype. Antigen: not known. TCRdb itself ran the RT-PCR reads through MiXCR, one entry per CDR3 protein. The sample contains around 650,000 distinct CDR3 sequences, roughly 14% of which appear only once. The source is a man in his forties or fifties who received an inactivated influenza vaccine. The chain recombines TRBV20-1 with TRBJ2-1; TRBD2 matches at 7 bases. The sequencing here drew on PBMCs from blood, taken approximately 12 days after vaccination. This CDR3 is CSAMLAGVRANEQFF. The CDR3 DNA sequence: TGCAGTGCTATGCTTGCGGGGGTGAGGGCCAATGAGCAGTTCTTC.